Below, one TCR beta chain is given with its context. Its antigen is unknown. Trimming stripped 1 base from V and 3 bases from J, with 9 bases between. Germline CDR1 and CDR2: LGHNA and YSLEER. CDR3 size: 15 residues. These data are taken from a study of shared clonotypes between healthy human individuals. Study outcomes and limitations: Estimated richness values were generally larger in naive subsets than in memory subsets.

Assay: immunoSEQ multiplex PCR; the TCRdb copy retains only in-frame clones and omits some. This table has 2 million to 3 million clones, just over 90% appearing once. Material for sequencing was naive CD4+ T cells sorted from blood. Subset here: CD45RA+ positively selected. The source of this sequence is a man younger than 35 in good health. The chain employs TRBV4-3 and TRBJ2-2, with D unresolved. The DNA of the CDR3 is TGCGCCAGCAGCCAAGTGATATGGGACACCGGGGAGCTGTTTTTT. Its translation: CASSQVIWDTGELFF.